The TCR beta chain described here comes from a study of blood T cell repertoires in COVID-19 (dated by TCRdb to about 2020). Background on the whole study: Samples covering the acute and convalescent phases of COVID-19 were provided by collaborators in the United States, Italy and Spain. The dataset comprised deeply sampled blood TCRbeta repertoires from subjects exposed to, actively infected with, or recovered from COVID-19. HLA class I and class II types, where available, came from metadata supplied by the sample provider rather than from assay-based typing. A freely available public database, intended as a resource for researchers studying the immune response to SARS-CoV-2, is where the repertoires were released. The samples were drawn from the first 160 participants of the ongoing ImmuneRACE study and from 950 to 1,500 subjects provided by 6 global collaborators. The sample metadata nearly always contained a de-identified subject ID, COVID-19 status, age in years and sex. The prospective study material was composed of cDNA or gDNA derived from T cells, B-cell-depleted T cells, or PBMCs.

Overall study results and their limits: How much clinical and demographic metadata was included differed by source and by participant, and the metadata was provided uncurated.

Whole blood was collected in K2EDTA tubes by collaborating institutions according to the institutions' own protocols. For TCRbeta analysis, collaborators shipped samples in one of three forms: frozen whole blood, isolated PBMCs, or DNA extracted from either of those sample types. TCRbeta CDR3 regions were amplified from genomic DNA using the immunoSEQ Assay, a bias-controlled multiplex PCR. As for the original processing: The number of nucleated cells in each sample was estimated from the amplification of reference gene primers within the assay. To quantify the absolute abundance of each unique TCRbeta CDR3 rearrangement, sequence reads were collapsed and filtered. Productive Simpson clonality was computed per sample as the square root of Simpson's diversity index over productive rearrangements. TCRdb stores this immuneACCESS table with in-frame sequences only. Part of the clones is absent; in the studies checked, under half of the shortfall reflects unresolved V genes, and no reason is known for the rest. That table supplies the V and J calls and clone size; D and trimming were determined from the DNA. The sample table holds roughly 100,000 clones, of which 81% were seen once. 8.5% to 9.5% of the sample belongs to the ten largest clones.

A word on this clone: It has no known antigen specificity. No base quality values were provided; no much bigger clone lies one nucleotide off.

The TCR comes from a woman between 65 and 79 years old with acute or convalescent COVID-19. Specimen: peripheral blood.

CDR3 loop: CASSGVPGETQYF. The nucleotide sequence reads TGTGCCAGCAGTGGGGTCCCAGGAGAGACCCAGTACTTC. The rearranged segments are TRBV2 and TRBJ2-5, with no reliable assignment of the D segment. Looking up the germline V gene yields CDR1 SNHLY and CDR2 FYNNEI. The CDR3 covers 13 residues, taking in both the cysteine and the phenylalanine. Only the CDR3 region is kept as DNA, spanning 39 bases read in frame from base 1. The V and J ends are trimmed by 4 bases and 4 bases, leaving 10 bases between them.